This TCR beta chain was sequenced during a study of blood T cell repertoires in COVID-19. Turning to the study itself: Acute-phase and convalescent COVID-19 samples originated in the United States, Italy and Spain. Sample material is recorded as cDNA or gDNA derived from T cells, B-cell-depleted T cells, or PBMCs.

V shed 3 bases, J shed 7 bases, and the junction held 8 bases outside the gene matches. Per the germline V gene, CDR1 is LNHDA and CDR2 is SQIVND (reference sequence). This CDR3 region has 15 residues. In the authors' workflow: Amplification with reference gene primers provided the estimates of nucleated cell counts. Libraries were prepared by immunoSEQ multiplex PCR; TCRdb keeps only in-frame clonotypes and omits some of them. V, J and clone size are those of that table, while D and trimming were read from the DNA. Among under 250,000 clones listed, around 80% were seen once. In its sample, this clone was seen once.

The rearrangement links TRBV19 to TRBJ2-1; 8 bases are a match to TRBD2. Sequenced: peripheral blood. The TCR comes from a woman aged 55-69 years who had recovered from COVID-19. The CDR3 nucleotides read TGTGCCAGTAGTATTCCCGGGGGGGCGAAGAATGAGCAGTTCTTC. Protein sequence: CASSIPGGAKNEQFF.